This T cell receptor (beta chain) came from a study of shared clonotypes between healthy human individuals. The wider study: A couple of women and a few men aged 18 to 49 made up the donors. Per-donor plates numbered three CD4 naive, three CD4 memory, two CD8 naive and one CD8 memory. Whole-study findings and limits: Non-shared clonotypes had lower generation probabilities than those shared by all four donors.

Here immunoSEQ multiplex PCR was the method, and the copy in TCRdb shows in-frame clones only, minus some. The repertoire holds fewer than 1 million clones, with around 96% as singletons. For this clone: Its antigen remains unknown.

CD8 cells regarded as naive lacked CD45RO, were positively chosen for CCR7, and omitted terminally differentiated effector memory CD45RA+ cells. Germline CDR1 is SGHRS and CDR2 is YFSETQ. The V gene lost 0 bases and the J gene lost 1 base, with 8 bases spanning the gap. The CDR3 has 14 residues. The rearrangement uses TRBV5-1 and TRBJ2-7, with D perhaps given as TRBD1 or TRBD2 (6 bases each). The receptor was isolated from a man younger than 40 in good health. The sample taken for sequencing was naive CD8+ T cells sorted from blood. CDR3 DNA: TGCGCCAGCAGCTTGGAGGGGGGTTCCTACGAGCAGTACTTC. Amino acids: CASSLEGGSYEQYF.